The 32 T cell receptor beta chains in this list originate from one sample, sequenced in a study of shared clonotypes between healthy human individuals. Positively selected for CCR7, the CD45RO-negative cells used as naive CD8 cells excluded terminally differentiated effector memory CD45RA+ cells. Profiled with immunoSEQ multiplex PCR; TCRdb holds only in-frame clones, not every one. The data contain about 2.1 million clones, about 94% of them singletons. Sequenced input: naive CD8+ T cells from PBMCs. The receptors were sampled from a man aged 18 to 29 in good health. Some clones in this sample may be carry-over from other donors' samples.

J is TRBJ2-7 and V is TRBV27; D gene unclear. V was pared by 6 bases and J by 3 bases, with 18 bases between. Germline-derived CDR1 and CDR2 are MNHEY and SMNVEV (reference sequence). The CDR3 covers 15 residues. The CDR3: CASSYRDKTYYEQYF. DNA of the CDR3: TGTGCCAGCAGCTACCGAGACAAGACTTACTACGAGCAGTACTTC.

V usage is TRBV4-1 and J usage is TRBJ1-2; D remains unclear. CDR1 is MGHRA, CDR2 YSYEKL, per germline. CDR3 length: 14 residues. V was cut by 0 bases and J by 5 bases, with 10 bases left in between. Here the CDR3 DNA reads TGCGCCAGCAGCCAAGATTTGGTCCGGTATGGCTACACCTTC. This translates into CASSQDLVRYGYTF.

CDR3 DNA: TGTGCCAGCAGTAACCGGGTGGCTAGCGGGGACGAGCAGTACTTC. This gives the protein CASSNRVASGDEQYF. The chain couples TRBV7-9 to TRBJ2-5; TRBD2 matches at 9 bases. The tail of the sequence fits TRBJ2-7 better, so the J call may be wrong. The CDR3 runs to 15 residues. Germline CDR1 is SEHNR and CDR2 is FQNEAQ (reference sequence).

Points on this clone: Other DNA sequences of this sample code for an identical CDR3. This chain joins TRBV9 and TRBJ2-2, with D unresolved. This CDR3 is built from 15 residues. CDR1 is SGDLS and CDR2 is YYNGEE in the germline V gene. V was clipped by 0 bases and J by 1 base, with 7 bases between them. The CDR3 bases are TGTGCCAGCAGCGTAGTAGACGTGAACACCGGGGAGCTGTTTTTT. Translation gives CASSVVDVNTGELFF.

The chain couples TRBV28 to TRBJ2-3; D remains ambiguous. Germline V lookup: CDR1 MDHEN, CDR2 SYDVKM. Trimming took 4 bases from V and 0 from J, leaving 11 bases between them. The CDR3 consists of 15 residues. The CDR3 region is CASSWWGSSTDTQYF. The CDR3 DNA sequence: TGTGCCAGCAGTTGGTGGGGTTCTAGCACAGATACGCAGTATTTT.

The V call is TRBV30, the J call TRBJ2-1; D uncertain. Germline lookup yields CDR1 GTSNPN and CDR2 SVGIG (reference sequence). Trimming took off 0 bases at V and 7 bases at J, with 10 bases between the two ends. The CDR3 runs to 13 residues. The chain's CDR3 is CAWSVGSRNEQFF. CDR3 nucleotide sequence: TGTGCCTGGAGTGTAGGTTCCCGTAATGAGCAGTTCTTC.

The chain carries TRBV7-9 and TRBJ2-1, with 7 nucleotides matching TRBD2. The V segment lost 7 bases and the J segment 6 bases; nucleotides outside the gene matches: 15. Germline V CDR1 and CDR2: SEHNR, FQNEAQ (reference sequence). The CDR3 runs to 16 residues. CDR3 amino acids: CASISGGRAAGNEQFF. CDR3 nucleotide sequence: TGTGCCAGCATTTCCGGGGGGAGGGCTGCGGGCAATGAGCAGTTCTTC. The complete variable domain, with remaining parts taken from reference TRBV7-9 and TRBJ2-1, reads DTGVSQNPRHKITKRGQNVTFRCDPISEHNRLYWYRQTLGQGPEFLTYFQNEAQLEKSRLLSDRFSAERPKGSFSTLEIQRTEQGDSAMYLCASISGGRAAGNEQFFGPGTRLTVL.

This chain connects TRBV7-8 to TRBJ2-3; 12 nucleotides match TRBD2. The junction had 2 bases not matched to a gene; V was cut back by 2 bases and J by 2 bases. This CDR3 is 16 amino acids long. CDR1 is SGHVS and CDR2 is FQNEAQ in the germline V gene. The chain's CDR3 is CASSLLAGGVTDTQYF. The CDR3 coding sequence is TGTGCCAGCAGCTTACTAGCGGGAGGGGTCACAGATACGCAGTATTTT.

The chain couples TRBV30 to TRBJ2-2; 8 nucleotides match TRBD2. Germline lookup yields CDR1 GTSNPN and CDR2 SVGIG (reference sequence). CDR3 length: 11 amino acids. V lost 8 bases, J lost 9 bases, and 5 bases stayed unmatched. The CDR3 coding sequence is TGTGCCCGACGGGGGGGTTGGGAGCTGTTTTTT. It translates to CARRGGWELFF.

The CDR3: CASSRRGSEQYF. In DNA, the CDR3 is TGTGCCAGCAGCCGCAGGGGATCCGAGCAGTACTTC. The chain carries TRBV11-2 and TRBJ2-5; weak D call: TRBD1 (6 bases). The J call may be faulty, since TRBJ2-7 better matches the DNA end. CDR1 and CDR2 from the germline V gene are SGHAT and FQNNGV. CDR3 length equals 12 residues.

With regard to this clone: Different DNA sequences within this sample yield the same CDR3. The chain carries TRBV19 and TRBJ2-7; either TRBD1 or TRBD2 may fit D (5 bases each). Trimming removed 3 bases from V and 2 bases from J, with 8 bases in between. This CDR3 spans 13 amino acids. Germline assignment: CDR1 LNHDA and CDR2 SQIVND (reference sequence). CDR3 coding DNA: TGTGCCAGTAGTATGGTGGGGGCCTACGAGCAGTACTTC. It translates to CASSMVGAYEQYF.

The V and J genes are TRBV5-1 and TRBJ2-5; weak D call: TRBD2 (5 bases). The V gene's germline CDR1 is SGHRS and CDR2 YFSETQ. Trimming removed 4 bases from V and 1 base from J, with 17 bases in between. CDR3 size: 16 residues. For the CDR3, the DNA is TGCGCCAGCAGCCTTGACTTGTTCGAGGGCCAAGAGACCCAGTACTTC. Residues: CASSLDLFEGQETQYF.

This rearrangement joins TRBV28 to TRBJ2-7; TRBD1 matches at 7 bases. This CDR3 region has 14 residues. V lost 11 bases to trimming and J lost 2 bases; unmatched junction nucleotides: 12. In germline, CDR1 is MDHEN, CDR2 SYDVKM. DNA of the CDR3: TGTGCCTCTCTCACCCGGACAGGCCCCTACGAGCAGTACTTC. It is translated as CASLTRTGPYEQYF.

The chain's CDR3 is CASSLAGHPYEQYF. The CDR3 DNA reads TGTGCCAGCAGCTTGGCTGGACACCCCTACGAGCAGTACTTC. V usage is TRBV5-8 and J usage is TRBJ2-7; tentative D call: TRBD1 (5 bases). V lost 0 bases and J 2 bases, leaving 9 bases between the germline ends. Germline CDR1 is SGHTS and CDR2 is YDEGEE. The CDR3 sequence is 14 residues long.

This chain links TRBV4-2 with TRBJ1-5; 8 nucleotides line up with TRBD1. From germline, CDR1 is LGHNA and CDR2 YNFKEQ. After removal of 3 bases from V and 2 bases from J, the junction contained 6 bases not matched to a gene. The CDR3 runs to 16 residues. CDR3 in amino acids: CASSHGQGRGNQPQHF. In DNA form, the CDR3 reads TGTGCCAGCAGCCACGGACAGGGACGGGGCAATCAGCCCCAGCATTTT.

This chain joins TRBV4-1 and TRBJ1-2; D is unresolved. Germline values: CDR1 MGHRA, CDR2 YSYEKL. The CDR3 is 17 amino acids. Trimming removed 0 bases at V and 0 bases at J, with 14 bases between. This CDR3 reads CASSQDLAVSSNYGYTF. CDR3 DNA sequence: TGCGCCAGCAGCCAAGATCTGGCCGTCAGCTCTAACTATGGCTACACCTTC.

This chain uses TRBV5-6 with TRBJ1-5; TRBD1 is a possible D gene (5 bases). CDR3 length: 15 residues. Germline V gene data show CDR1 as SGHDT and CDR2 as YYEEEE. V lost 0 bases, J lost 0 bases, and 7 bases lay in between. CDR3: CASSLEGDSNQPQHF. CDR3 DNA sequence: TGTGCCAGCAGCTTGGAAGGGGATAGCAATCAGCCCCAGCATTTT.

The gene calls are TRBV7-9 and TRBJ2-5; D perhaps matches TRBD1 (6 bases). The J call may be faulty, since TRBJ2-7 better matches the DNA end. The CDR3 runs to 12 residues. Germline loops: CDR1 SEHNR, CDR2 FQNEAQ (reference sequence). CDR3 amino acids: CASSGGQSEQYF. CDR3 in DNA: TGTGCCAGCAGCGGAGGACAGTCCGAGCAGTACTTC.

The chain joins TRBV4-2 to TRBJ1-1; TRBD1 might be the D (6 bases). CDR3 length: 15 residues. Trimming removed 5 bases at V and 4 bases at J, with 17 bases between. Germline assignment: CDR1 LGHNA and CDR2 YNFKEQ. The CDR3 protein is CASSVHRVVSTEAFF. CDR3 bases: TGTGCCAGCAGCGTCCACAGGGTTGTGAGCACTGAAGCTTTCTTT.

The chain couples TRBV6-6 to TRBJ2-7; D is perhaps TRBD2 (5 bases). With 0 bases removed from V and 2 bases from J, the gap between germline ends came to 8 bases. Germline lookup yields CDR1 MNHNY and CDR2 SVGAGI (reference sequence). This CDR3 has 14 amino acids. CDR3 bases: TGTGCCAGCAGTTACTCGGACTTCACCTACGAGCAGTACTTC. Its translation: CASSYSDFTYEQYF.

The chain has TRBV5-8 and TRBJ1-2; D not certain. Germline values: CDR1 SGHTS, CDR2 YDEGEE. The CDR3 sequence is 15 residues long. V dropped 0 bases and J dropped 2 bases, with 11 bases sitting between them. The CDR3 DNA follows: TGTGCCAGCAGCTTGGCGTGGGAGTGGAACTATGGCTACACCTTC. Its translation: CASSLAWEWNYGYTF. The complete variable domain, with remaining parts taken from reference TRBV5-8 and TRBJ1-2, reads EAGVTQSPTHLIKTRGQQATLRCSPISGHTSVYWYQQALGLGLQFLLWYDEGEERNRGNFPPRFSGRQFPNYSSELNVNALELEDSALYLCASSLAWEWNYGYTFGSGTRLTVV.

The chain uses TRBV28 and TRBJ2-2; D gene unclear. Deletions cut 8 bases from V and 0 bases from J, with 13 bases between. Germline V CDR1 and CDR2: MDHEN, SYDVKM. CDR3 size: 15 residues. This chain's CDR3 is CASSVGYANTGELFF. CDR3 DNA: TGTGCCAGCTCCGTCGGATATGCGAACACCGGGGAGCTGTTTTTT.

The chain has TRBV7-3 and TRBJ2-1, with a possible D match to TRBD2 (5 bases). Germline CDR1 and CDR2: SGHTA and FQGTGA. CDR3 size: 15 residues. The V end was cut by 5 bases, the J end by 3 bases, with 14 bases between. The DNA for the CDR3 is TGTGCCAGCAGCCCCGGTGCGGGCCTCTACAATGAGCAGTTCTTC. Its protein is CASSPGAGLYNEQFF.

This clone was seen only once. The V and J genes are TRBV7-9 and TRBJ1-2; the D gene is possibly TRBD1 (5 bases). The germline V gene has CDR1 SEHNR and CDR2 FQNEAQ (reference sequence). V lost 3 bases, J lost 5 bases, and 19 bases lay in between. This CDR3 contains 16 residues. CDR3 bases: TGTGCCAGCAGCTTCGGGGGAGATGATCTGGGGTATGGCTACACCTTC. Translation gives CASSFGGDDLGYGYTF.

CDR3 DNA sequence: TGTGCCAGCAGGACGTGGGGACGGGGGATCACAGATACGCAGTATTTT. It specifies CASRTWGRGITDTQYF. The chain employs TRBV27 and TRBJ2-3; D possibly corresponds to TRBD2 (6 bases). CDR1 is MNHEY, CDR2 SMNVEV, per germline (reference sequence). The ends were cut back, 6 bases at V and 2 bases at J, with 18 bases in the middle. There are 16 residues in the CDR3.

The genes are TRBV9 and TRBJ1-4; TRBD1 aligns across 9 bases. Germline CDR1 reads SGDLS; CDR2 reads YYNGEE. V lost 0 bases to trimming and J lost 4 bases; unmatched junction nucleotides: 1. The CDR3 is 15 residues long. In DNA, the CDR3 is TGTGCCAGCAGCGTAGGGACAGGGGTTAATGAAAAACTGTTTTTT. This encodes CASSVGTGVNEKLFF.

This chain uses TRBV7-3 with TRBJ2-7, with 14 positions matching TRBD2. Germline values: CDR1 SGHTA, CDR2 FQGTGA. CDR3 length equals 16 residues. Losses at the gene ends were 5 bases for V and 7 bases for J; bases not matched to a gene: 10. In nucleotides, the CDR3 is TGTGCCAGCAGCGTGTCCGGGACTAGCGGGAGTGAAGAGCAGTACTTC. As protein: CASSVSGTSGSEEQYF. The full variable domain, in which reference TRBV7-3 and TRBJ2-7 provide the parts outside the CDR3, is GAGVSQTPSNKVTEKGKYVELRCDPISGHTALYWYRQSLGQGPEFLIYFQGTGAADDSGLPNDRFFAVRPEGSVSTLKIQRTERGDSAVYLCASSVSGTSGSEEQYFGPGTRLTVT.

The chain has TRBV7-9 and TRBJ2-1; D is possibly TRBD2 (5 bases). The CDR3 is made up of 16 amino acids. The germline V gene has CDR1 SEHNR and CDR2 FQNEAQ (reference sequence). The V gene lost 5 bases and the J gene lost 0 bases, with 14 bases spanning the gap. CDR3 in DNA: TGTGCCAGCAGCCCCTTCTTAGGGAGCTCCTACAATGAGCAGTTCTTC. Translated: CASSPFLGSSYNEQFF.

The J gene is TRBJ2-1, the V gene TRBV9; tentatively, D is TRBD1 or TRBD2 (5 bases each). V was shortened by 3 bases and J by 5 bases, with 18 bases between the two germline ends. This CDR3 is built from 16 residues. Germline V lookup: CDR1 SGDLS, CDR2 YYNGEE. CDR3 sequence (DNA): TGTGCCAGCAGCGGGGACCTGAAAGACCAGCACAATGAGCAGTTCTTC. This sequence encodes CASSGDLKDQHNEQFF. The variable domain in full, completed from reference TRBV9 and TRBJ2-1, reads DSGVTQTPKHLITATGQRVTLRCSPRSGDLSVYWYQQSLDQGLQFLIQYYNGEERAKGNILERFSAQQFPDLHSELNLSSLELGDSALYFCASSGDLKDQHNEQFFGPGTRLTVL.

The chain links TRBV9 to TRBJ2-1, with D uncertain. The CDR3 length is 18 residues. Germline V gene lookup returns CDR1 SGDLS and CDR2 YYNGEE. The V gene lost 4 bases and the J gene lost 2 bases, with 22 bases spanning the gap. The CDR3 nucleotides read TGTGCCAGCAGCCCCGACCCCTTCGTGGGCGGAACCTACAATGAGCAGTTCTTC. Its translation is CASSPDPFVGGTYNEQFF.

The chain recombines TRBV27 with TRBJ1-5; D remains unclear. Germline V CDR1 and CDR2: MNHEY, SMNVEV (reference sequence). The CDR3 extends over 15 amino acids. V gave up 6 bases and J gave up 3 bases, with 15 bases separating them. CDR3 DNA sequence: TGTGCCAGCAGGGATGGTGGGCTAGACAATCAGCCCCAGCATTTT. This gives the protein CASRDGGLDNQPQHF.

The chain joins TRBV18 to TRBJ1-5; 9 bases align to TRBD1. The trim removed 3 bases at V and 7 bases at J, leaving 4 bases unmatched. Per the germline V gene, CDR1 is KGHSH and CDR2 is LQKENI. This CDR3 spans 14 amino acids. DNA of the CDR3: TGTGCCAGCTCACCGTCGGACAGGGGACAGCCCCAGCATTTT. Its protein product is CASSPSDRGQPQHF.